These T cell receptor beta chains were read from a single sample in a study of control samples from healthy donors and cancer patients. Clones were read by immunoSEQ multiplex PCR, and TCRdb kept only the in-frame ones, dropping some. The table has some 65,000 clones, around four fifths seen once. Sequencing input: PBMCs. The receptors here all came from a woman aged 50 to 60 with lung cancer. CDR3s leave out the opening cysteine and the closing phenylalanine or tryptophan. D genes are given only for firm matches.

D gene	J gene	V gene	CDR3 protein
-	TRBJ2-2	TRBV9	ASSEGSRNTGELF
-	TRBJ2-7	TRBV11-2	ASSLNYEQY
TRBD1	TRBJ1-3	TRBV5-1	ASSLAGQASGNTIY
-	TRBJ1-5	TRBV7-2	ASSQSQNSNQPQH
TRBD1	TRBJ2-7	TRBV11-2	ASSLESQGASYEQY
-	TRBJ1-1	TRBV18	ASSLEVNTEAF
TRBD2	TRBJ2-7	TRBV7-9	ASSLGGGASYEQY
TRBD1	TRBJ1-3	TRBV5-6	ASSFRGHGNTIY
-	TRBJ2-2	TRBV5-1	ASSTQVMTEGNTGELF
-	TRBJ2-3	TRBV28	ASSPPGARDTQY
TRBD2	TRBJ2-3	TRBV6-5	ASRSTSGLTDTQY
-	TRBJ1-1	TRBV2	ASRRHGPTEAF
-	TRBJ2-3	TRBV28	ASSLSGSSTDTQY
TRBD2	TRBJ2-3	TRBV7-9	ASSYPGLAGGTDTQY
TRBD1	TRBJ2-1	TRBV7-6	ASSLAYWDRVEGNEQF
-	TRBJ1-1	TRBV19	ASSHLTEAF
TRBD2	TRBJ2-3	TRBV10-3	AISEPRLAGELDTQY
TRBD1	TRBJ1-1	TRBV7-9	ASSPQGGTEAF
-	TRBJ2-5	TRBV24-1	ATSDEYQETQY
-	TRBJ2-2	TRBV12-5	ASGPPAGELF
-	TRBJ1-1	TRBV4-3	ASSHIRAINQIRRLNTEAF
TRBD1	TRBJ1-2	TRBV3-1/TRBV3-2	ASSLTGARNYGYT
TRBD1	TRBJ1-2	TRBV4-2	ASSQEQGAYGYT
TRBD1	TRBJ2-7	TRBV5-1	ASSWGQGGGEQY
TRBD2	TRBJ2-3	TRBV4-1	ASRRLAGGLQDTQY
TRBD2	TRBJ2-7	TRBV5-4	ASSLAGHSYEQY
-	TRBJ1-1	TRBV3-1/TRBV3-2	ASSLTTAMNTEAF
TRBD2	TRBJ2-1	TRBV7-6	ASSSSGGVSSYNEQF
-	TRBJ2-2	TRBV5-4	ASSLQQSTGELF
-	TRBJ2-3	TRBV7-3	ASSFTSGSTDTQY
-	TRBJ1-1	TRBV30	AWGRGGLIAEAF
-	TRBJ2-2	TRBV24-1	ATSFDGNTGELF
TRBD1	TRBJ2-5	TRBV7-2	ASSPGQGLAQY
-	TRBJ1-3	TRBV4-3	ASSQDSDLGNTIY
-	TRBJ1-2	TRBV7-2	ASSLKGQHSLGYT
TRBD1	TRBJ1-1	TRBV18	ASSPQGFRGQGDRGTEAF
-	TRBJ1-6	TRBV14	ASSLLTANSPLH
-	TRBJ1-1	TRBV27	ASSLGGRGAPTEAF
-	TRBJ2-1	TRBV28	ASSPQEPFGDNEQF
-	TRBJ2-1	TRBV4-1	ASSQALSGFREQF
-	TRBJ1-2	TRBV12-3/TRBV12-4	ASSLGGGRGYT
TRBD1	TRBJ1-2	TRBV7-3	ASSPSGQGDRDGYT
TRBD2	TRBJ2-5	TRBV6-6	ASRPTSGGVQETQY
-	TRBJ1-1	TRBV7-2	ASSFVQNTEAF
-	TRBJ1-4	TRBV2	ASIETSTPLTEKLF
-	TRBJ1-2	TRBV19	ASSFGEVGYGYT
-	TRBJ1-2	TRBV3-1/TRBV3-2	ASSLGRDGYT
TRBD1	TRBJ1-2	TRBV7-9	ASSDDRGHGYT
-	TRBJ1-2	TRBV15	ATSRPYQVEGGYT
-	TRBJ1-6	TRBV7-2	ASSLTGDLGSPLH
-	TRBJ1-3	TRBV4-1	ASSQGGLAIY
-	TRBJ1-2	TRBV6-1	ASSEGYGYT
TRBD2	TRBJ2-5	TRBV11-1	ASSLALAGGTQY
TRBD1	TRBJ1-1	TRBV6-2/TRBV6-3	ASSYPTGQGLNTEAF
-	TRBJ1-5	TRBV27	ASSLRAGQYSNQPQH
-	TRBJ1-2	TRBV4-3	ASSQVGRGYGYT
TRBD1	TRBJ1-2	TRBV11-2	ASSSGQGEDYGYT